This T cell receptor (beta chain) was observed in a study of OX40 agonist ivuxolimab in advanced cancers. About the study: Dose-escalation patients' cancers were hepatocellular carcinoma, melanoma, renal cell or head and neck cancer. General study findings and limits: CD8+ T cells (on average) carried more expanded clones than CD4+ T cells.

Produced via immunoSEQ multiplex PCR; TCRdb's table is partial and in-frame only. The sample consists of roughly 77,000 clones, just under 95% of them appearing once. Concerning this clone itself: What it binds is not known.

The trim removed 2 bases at V and 7 bases at J, leaving 8 bases unmatched. This CDR3 spans 14 amino acids. CDR1 and CDR2 from the germline V gene are SGHNT and YYREEE (reference sequence). The chain is built from TRBV5-4 and TRBJ2-7; 8 bases map to TRBD1. The receptor's source is an adult with an advanced solid tumor such as melanoma, head and neck, liver or kidney cancer. Material: CD4+ or CD8+ T cells sorted from blood, obtained in a trial of the OX40 agonist ivuxolimab. This chain's CDR3 is CASSLWQGAREQYF. The CDR3 DNA is TGTGCCAGCAGCTTATGGCAGGGGGCGAGGGAGCAGTACTTC.